These 19 T cell receptor beta chains were all obtained from the same sample, sequenced in a study of CXCR3-negative and CXCR3-positive naive CD8 T cells. General study points: Compared with CXCR3-negative naive cells, CXCR3-positive naive cells showed more hydrophobic TRB CDR3s.

Via 5' RACE with UMI labels, TRB cDNA libraries were prepared. TCRdb reprocessed the 5' RACE reads; each CDR3 protein has one entry and no DNA is given. Its table lists tens of thousands of distinct CDR3 sequences. No cognate antigen is known for these TCRs. The sample was naive CXCR3+ CD8+ T cells from blood. Described subset: CD45RO-CCR7+CD27+CD95- naive CD8+ T cells expressing CXCR3 (TNR3+). All receptors derive from a human donor in good health. Some clones in this sample may be carry-over from other donors' samples.

The V and J genes are TRBV28 and TRBJ2-5; TCRdb picks TRBD1, but there is no DNA to check that call. Looked up from germline, CDR1 is MDHEN and CDR2 is SYDVKM. CDR3 size: 12 residues. The CDR3 here is CASSLSGLTQYF.

The CDR3 is CASSYRDEQFF. The chain is built from TRBV6-2 or TRBV6-3 and TRBJ2-1. CDR1 and CDR2 from the germline V gene are MNHEY and SVGEGT. The CDR3 totals 11 residues.

This chain links TRBV18 with TRBJ2-1; with no DNA, the TCRdb D assignment of TRBD2 cannot be verified. CDR1 is KGHSH and CDR2 is LQKENI in the germline V gene. The CDR3 sequence is 18 residues long. CDR3 amino acids: CASSPRRTSGRAHNEQFF.

The chain joins TRBV12-5 to TRBJ2-1. Looked up from germline, CDR1 is LGHNT and CDR2 is FRNRAP. This CDR3 is 13 amino acids long. The CDR3 is CASGWGQYNEQFF.

The chain employs TRBV9 and TRBJ2-2; TCRdb lists TRBD1, though no DNA is available to test this call. The germline V gene encodes CDR1 SGDLS and CDR2 YYNGEE. The CDR3 is made up of 13 amino acids. CDR3 sequence reads: CASSPGPAGELFF.

CDR3 residues: CASSILPDRGAHNEQFF. The chain links TRBV7-9 to TRBJ2-1; TCRdb picks TRBD1, but there is no DNA to check that call. CDR3 length: 17 residues. Germline V lookup: CDR1 SEHNR, CDR2 FQNEAQ (reference sequence).

This sequence joins TRBV5-1 and TRBJ2-1. The CDR3 is 14 amino acids. Germline loops: CDR1 SGHRS, CDR2 YFSETQ. This CDR3 is CASSSFHTPNEQFF.

The chain joins TRBV28 to TRBJ2-7; TCRdb designates TRBD1, a call that cannot be tested without DNA. The CDR3 is made up of 13 amino acids. Germline loops: CDR1 MDHEN, CDR2 SYDVKM. CDR3 sequence: CASKWGETYEQYF. The full variable domain, completed using reference TRBV28 and TRBJ2-7, is DVKVTQSSRYLVKRTGEKVFLECVQDMDHENMFWYRQDPGLGLRLIYFSYDVKMKEKGDIPEGYSVSREKKERFSLILESASTNQTSMYLCASKWGETYEQYFGPGTRLTVT.

The chain joins TRBV7-6 to TRBJ2-3. Germline V gene lookup returns CDR1 SGHVS and CDR2 FNYEAQ. The CDR3 consists of 12 residues. CDR3 sequence: CASSWSTDTQYF.

V usage is TRBV7-2 and J usage is TRBJ2-3; TCRdb gives TRBD1 as the D gene, but with no DNA this cannot be confirmed. The germline V gene encodes CDR1 SGHTA and CDR2 FQGNSA. CDR3 length: 16 amino acids. This chain's CDR3 is CASSLRGGQGPDTQYF.

This chain connects TRBV21-1 to TRBJ1-1. TRBV21-1 is classified as a pseudogene. The CDR3 runs to 15 residues. CDR3 amino acids: CASSKGSRVDTEAFF.

The V call is TRBV15, the J call TRBJ2-2; TCRdb picks TRBD1, but there is no DNA to check that call. The CDR3 is made up of 13 amino acids. The germline CDR1 and CDR2 sequences are LNHNV and YYDKDF (reference sequence). The CDR3 sequence is CAILTGGTGELFF. The whole variable domain, remainder taken from reference TRBV15 and TRBJ2-2, is DAMVIQNPRYQVTQFGKPVTLSCSQTLNHNVMYWYQQKSSQAPKLLFHYYDKDFNNEADTPDNFQSRRPNTSFCFLDIRSPGLGDTAMYLCAILTGGTGELFFGEGSRLTVL.

The rearrangement uses TRBV11-2 and TRBJ2-1; TCRdb picks TRBD1, but there is no DNA to check that call. The CDR3 sequence is 17 residues long. Germline CDR1 reads SGHAT; CDR2 reads FQNNGV. The CDR3 loop is CASSLIARGRSYNEQFF.

The genes are TRBV21-1 and TRBJ2-4. TRBV21-1 is deemed a pseudogene. The CDR3 has 16 amino acids. CDR3 sequence reads: CASSNHMRIAKNIQYF.

J is TRBJ1-6 and V is TRBV11-2; the TCRdb call, TRBD1, lacks DNA for checking. Looked up from germline, CDR1 is SGHAT and CDR2 is FQNNGV. This CDR3 is built from 18 residues. CDR3 region: CASSLATGQWSRDSPLHF.

The V gene is TRBV28, the J gene TRBJ2-7; the D call from TCRdb, TRBD1, cannot be confirmed without DNA. From germline, CDR1 is MDHEN and CDR2 SYDVKM. The CDR3 contains 15 residues. CDR3 residues: CASSPLGAGAGEQYF.

J is TRBJ2-1 and V is TRBV2; the TCRdb D gene call, TRBD2, has no DNA to confirm it. The germline V gene encodes CDR1 SNHLY and CDR2 FYNNEI. The CDR3 contains 14 residues. CDR3 amino acids: CASIDQRRENEQFF.

V usage is TRBV4-1 and J usage is TRBJ2-2; checking the TCRdb D call of TRBD1 is not possible without DNA. Germline V gene lookup returns CDR1 MGHRA and CDR2 YSYEKL. The CDR3 consists of 14 residues. The CDR3 here is CASSREWGTGELFF.

V is TRBV11-2 and J is TRBJ2-2; TCRdb calls TRBD2, which cannot be checked without DNA. In germline, CDR1 is SGHAT, CDR2 FQNNGV. The CDR3 is 14 amino acids. The CDR3 sequence: CASSSRTFTGELFF. Based on the CDR3 plus reference TRBV11-2 and TRBJ2-2, the full variable domain is EAGVAQSPRYKIIEKRQSVAFWCNPISGHATLYWYQQILGQGPKLLIQFQNNGVVDDSQLPKDRFSAERLKGVDSTLKIQPAKLEDSAVYLCASSSRTFTGELFFGEGSRLTVL.